This entry describes one T cell receptor beta chain. The data were produced by immunoSEQ multiplex PCR, yet TCRdb's version contains in-frame clones alone and is incomplete. Of roughly 480,000 clones listed, approximately 92% were seen once; the top ten hold over 0.7%. CDR3 size: 15 residues. The germline CDR1 and CDR2 sequences are SGHTA and FQGNSA. J was trimmed by 5 bases and V by 5 bases; bases with no gene match: 5. This entry is derived from a study of blood T cell repertoires in COVID-19. This TCR was sampled from a man aged 18 to 30 with COVID-19, enrolled during active disease. Sample: peripheral blood. The gene calls are TRBV7-2 and TRBJ1-6; 8 bases match TRBD1. CDR3 amino acids: CASSPRGQDNSPLHF. The CDR3, as DNA: TGTGCCAGCAGCCCCAGGGGACAGGATAATTCACCCCTCCACTTT.